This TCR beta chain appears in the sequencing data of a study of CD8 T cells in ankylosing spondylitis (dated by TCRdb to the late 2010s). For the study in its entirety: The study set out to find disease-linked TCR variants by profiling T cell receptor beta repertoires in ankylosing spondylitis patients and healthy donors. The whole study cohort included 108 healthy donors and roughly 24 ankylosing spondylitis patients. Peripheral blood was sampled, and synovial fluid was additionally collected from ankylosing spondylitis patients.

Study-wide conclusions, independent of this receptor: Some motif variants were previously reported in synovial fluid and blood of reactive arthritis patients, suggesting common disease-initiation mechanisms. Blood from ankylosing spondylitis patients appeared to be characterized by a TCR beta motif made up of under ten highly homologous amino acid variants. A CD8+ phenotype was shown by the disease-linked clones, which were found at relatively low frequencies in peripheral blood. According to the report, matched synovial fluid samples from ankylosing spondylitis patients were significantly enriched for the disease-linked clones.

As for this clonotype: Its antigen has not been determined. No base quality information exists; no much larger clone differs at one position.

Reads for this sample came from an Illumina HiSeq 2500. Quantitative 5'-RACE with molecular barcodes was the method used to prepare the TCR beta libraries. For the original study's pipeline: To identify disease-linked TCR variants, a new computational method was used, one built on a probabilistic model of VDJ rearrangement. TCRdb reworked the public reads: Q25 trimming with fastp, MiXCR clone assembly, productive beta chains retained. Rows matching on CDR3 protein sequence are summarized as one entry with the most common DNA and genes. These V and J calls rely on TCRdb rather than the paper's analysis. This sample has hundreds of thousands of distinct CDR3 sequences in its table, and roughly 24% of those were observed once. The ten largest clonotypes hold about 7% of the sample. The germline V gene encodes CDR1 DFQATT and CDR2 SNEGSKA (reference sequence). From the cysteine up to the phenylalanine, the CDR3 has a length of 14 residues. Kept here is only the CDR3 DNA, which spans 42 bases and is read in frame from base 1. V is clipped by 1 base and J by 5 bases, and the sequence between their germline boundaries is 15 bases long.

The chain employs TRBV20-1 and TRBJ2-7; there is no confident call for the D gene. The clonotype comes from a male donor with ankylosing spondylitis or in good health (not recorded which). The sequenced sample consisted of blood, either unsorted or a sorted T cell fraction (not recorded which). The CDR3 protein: CSARVVNSVHEQYF. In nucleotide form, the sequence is TGCAGTGCTAGAGTCGTGAACTCCGTTCACGAGCAGTACTTC.